This is a list of T cell receptor beta chains from one sample in a study of cytomegalovirus exposure and HLA in healthy donors. The method was immunoSEQ multiplex PCR; TCRdb's version includes in-frame clones alone and lacks a portion of them. The sample includes about 110,000 clones, roughly two thirds of them seen just once. Specimen: PBMCs. The receptors originated from a female donor in good health and CMV-seronegative. Both conserved end residues are part of each CDR3. The order of the fields is D gene, J gene, clone size, V gene, CDR3 protein, CDR3 DNA. The D gene is left open where the match is weak. The size of a clone is reported for some rows only, either as once, few or many, or as a class for expanded clones.

TRBD1	TRBJ1-2	NA	TRBV5-4	CASSLWTGDGYTF	TGTGCCAGCAGCCTGTGGACAGGGGATGGCTACACCTTC
TRBD2	TRBJ2-5	NA	TRBV6-5	CASSVSGGFQETQYF	TGTGCCAGCAGTGTTAGCGGGGGGTTCCAAGAGACCCAGTACTTC
TRBD1	TRBJ2-7	NA	TRBV5-1	CASHRDRGYEQYF	TGCGCCAGCCACCGGGACAGAGGGTACGAGCAGTACTTC
NA	TRBJ2-5	NA	TRBV5-4	CASSFYNRQETQYF	TGTGCCAGCAGCTTTTATAACAGGCAAGAGACCCAGTACTTC
NA	TRBJ2-7	NA	TRBV4-2	CASSDLLGSEQYF	TGTGCCAGCAGCGATCTTCTCGGGAGCGAGCAGTACTTC
TRBD2	TRBJ2-1	NA	TRBV7-2	CASSLYGTRDNEQFF	TGTGCCAGCAGCTTATATGGGACTAGAGACAATGAGCAGTTCTTC
NA	TRBJ2-7	NA	TRBV9	CASSVGSQSSYEQYF	TGTGCCAGCAGCGTAGGCTCACAGAGCTCCTACGAGCAGTACTTC
NA	TRBJ1-1	NA	TRBV7-9	CASRPVGGREDTEAFF	TGTGCCAGCAGGCCGGTTGGGGGGAGGGAAGACACTGAAGCTTTCTTT
TRBD1	TRBJ1-2	NA	TRBV5-1	CASSSGTGRYGYTF	TGCGCCAGCAGCTCTGGGACAGGGCGGTACGGCTACACCTTC
NA	TRBJ2-1	NA	TRBV6-6	CASNLDRPEDNEQFF	TGTGCCAGCAACCTGGACAGACCAGAGGACAATGAGCAGTTCTTC
TRBD2	TRBJ2-5	NA	TRBV15	CATSPRGGGLAGWKDQETQYF	TGTGCCACCAGCCCTCGCGGGGGGGGACTAGCGGGATGGAAAGACCAAGAGACCCAGTACTTC
NA	TRBJ1-2	NA	TRBV4-3	CASSQEPTQGGYGYTF	TGCGCCAGCAGCCAAGAGCCTACCCAGGGAGGCTATGGCTACACCTTC
NA	TRBJ2-7	once	TRBV18	CASSLNGQSGEQYF	TGTGCCAGCTCACTCAACGGACAGTCGGGGGAGCAGTACTTC
NA	TRBJ2-1	NA	TRBV6-5	CASSYPDWRNQFF	TGTGCCAGCAGTTACCCTGACTGGAGGAACCAGTTCTTC
NA	TRBJ2-3	once	TRBV23-1	CASSQGYADLTDTQYF	TGCGCCAGCAGCCAAGGGTACGCGGATCTCACAGATACGCAGTATTTT
TRBD2	TRBJ2-5	NA	TRBV13	CASSPGLAGGGETQYF	TGTGCCAGCAGCCCCGGACTAGCGGGAGGTGGGGAGACCCAGTACTTC
NA	TRBJ1-4	NA	TRBV27	CASSSRASVNEKLFF	TGTGCCAGCAGTTCCCGAGCCAGCGTTAATGAAAAACTGTTTTTT
TRBD2	TRBJ2-5	NA	TRBV28	CASSYRLAGERTQYF	TGTGCCAGCAGTTATCGCCTAGCGGGAGAAAGAACCCAGTACTTC
NA	TRBJ2-1	NA	TRBV7-3	CASSLGQVSYNEQFF	TGTGCCAGCAGCTTAGGCCAGGTCTCCTACAATGAGCAGTTCTTC
TRBD2	TRBJ2-1	NA	TRBV6-5	CASSPGGEQFF	TGTGCCAGCAGCCCGGGAGGTGAGCAGTTCTTC
NA	TRBJ2-6	NA	TRBV5-6	CASSLVAGANVLTF	TGTGCCAGCAGCTTGGTGGCAGGGGCCAACGTCCTGACTTTC
TRBD1	TRBJ2-5	NA	TRBV29-1	CSVEIGTGVGTQYF	TGCAGCGTTGAGATTGGGACAGGGGTTGGGACCCAGTACTTC
NA	TRBJ2-1	NA	TRBV6-6	CASSYREYNEQFF	TGTGCCAGCAGTTACCGGGAGTACAATGAGCAGTTCTTC
NA	TRBJ2-1	medium-sized	TRBV27	CASSLEQFF	TGTGCCAGCAGTCTAGAGCAGTTCTTC